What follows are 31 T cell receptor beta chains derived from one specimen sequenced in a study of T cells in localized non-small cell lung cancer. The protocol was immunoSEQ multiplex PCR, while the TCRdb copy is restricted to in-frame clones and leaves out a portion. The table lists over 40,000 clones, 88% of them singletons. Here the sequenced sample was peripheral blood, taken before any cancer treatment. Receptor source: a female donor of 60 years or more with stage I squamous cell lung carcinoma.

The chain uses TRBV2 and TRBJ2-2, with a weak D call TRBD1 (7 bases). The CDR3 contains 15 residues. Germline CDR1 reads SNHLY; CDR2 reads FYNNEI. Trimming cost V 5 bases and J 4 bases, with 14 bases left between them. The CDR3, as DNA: TGTGCCAGCAGTAACCAGGGGGGTAGCACCGGGGAGCTGTTTTTT. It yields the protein CASSNQGGSTGELFF.

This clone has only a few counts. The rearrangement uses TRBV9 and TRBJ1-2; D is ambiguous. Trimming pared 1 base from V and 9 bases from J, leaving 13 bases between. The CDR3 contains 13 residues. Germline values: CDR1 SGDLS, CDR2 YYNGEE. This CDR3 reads CASSVLDSGRYTF. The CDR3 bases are TGTGCCAGCAGCGTACTGGATTCTGGTCGCTACACCTTC.

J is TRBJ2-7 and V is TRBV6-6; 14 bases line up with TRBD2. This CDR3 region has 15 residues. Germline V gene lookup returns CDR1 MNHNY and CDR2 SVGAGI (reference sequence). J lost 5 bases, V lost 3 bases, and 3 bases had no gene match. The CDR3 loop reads CASSYRTSGRHEQYF. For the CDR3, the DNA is TGTGCCAGCAGTTATCGGACTAGCGGGAGGCACGAGCAGTACTTC.

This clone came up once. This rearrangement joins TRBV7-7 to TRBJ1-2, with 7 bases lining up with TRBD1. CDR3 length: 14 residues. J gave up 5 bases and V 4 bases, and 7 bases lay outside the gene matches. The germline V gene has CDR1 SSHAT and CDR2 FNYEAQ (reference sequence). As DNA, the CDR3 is TGTGCCAGCAGCTCCCGACAGGGACGTTATGGCTACACCTTC. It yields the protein CASSSRQGRYGYTF. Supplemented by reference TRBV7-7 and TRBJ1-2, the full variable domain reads GAGVSQSPRYKVTKRGQDVTLRCDPISSHATLYWYQQALGQGPEFLTYFNYEAQPDKSGLPSDRFSAERPEGSISTLTIQRTEQRDSAMYRCASSSRQGRYGYTFGSGTRLTVV.

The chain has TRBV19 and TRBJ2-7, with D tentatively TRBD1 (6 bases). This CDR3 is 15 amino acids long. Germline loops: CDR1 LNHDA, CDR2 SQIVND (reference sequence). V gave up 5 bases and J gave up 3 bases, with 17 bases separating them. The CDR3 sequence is CASSDEGVGVYEQYF. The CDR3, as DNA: TGTGCCAGTAGTGACGAGGGGGTGGGGGTCTACGAGCAGTACTTC.

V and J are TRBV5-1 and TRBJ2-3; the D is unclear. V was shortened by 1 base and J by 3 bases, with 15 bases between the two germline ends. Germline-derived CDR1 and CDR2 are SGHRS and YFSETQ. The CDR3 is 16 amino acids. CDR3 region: CASSLMRIMGTDTQYF. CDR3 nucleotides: TGCGCCAGCAGCTTGATGAGAATAATGGGGACAGATACGCAGTATTTT.

The CDR3 DNA sequence: TGCGCCAGCAGCTTGGACGGGACCGTCTCCTACGAGCAGTACTTC. Protein product: CASSLDGTVSYEQYF. The chain carries TRBV5-1 and TRBJ2-7, with D possibly being TRBD1 or TRBD2 (5 bases each). CDR3 length equals 15 residues. Germline V CDR1 and CDR2: SGHRS, YFSETQ. The ends were cut back, 0 bases at V and 0 bases at J, with 10 bases in the middle.

The CDR3 sequence: CATSRDSGDEKLFF. The CDR3 region has the DNA TGTGCCACCAGCAGAGATAGCGGAGATGAAAAACTGTTTTTT. The rearrangement uses TRBV15 and TRBJ1-4; D remains ambiguous. Trimming removed 0 bases at V and 6 bases at J, with 8 bases between. The CDR3 contains 14 residues. The V gene's germline CDR1 is LNHNV and CDR2 YYDKDF (reference sequence).

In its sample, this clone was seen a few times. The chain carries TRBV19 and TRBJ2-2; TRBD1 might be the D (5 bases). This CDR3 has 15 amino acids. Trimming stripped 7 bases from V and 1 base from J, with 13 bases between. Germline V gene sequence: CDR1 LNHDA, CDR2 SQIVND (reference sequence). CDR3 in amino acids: CASTPPRGNTGELFF. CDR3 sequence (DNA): TGTGCCAGTACCCCGCCTAGGGGGAACACCGGGGAGCTGTTTTTT.

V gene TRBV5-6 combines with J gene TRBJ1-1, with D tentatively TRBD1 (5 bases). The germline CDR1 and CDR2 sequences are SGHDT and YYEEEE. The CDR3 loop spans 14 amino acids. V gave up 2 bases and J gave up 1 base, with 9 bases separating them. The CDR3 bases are TGTGCCAGCAGCTTCGCAGGGAGGAACACTGAAGCTTTCTTT. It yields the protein CASSFAGRNTEAFF. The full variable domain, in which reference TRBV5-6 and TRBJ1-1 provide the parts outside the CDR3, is DAGVTQSPTHLIKTRGQQVTLRCSPKSGHDTVSWYQQALGQGPQFIFQYYEEEERQRGNFPDRFSGHQFPNYSSELNVNALLLGDSALYLCASSFAGRNTEAFFGQGTRLTVV.

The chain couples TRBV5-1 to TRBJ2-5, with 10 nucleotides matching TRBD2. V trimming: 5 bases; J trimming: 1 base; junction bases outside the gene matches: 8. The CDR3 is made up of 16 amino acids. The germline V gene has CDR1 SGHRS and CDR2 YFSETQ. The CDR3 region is CASRRTSGNPQETQYF. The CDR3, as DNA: TGCGCCAGCAGACGGACTAGCGGAAACCCCCAAGAGACCCAGTACTTC. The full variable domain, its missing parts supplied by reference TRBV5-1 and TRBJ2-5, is KAGVTQTPRYLIKTRGQQVTLSCSPISGHRSVSWYQQTPGQGLQFLFEYFSETQRNKGNFPGRFSGRQFSNSRSEMNVSTLELGDSALYLCASRRTSGNPQETQYFGPGTRLLVL.

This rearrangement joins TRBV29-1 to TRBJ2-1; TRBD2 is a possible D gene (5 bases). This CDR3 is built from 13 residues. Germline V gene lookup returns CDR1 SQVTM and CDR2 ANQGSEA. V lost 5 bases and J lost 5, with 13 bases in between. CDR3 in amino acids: CSVLPILDNEQFF. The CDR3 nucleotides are TGCAGCGTTCTTCCTATACTAGACAATGAGCAGTTCTTC.

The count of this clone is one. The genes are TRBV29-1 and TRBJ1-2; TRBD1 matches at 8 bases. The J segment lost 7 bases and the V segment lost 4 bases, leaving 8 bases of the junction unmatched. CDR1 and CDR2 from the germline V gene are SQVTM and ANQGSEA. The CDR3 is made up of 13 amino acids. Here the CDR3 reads CSVVPGGSFGYTF. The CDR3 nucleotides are TGCAGCGTTGTTCCAGGGGGCTCTTTTGGCTACACCTTC. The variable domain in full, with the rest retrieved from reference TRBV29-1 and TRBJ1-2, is SAVISQKPSRDICQRGTSLTIQCQVDSQVTMMFWYRQQPGQSLTLIATANQGSEATYESGFVIDKFPISRPNLTFSTLTVSNMSPEDSSIYLCSVVPGGSFGYTFGSGTRLTVV.

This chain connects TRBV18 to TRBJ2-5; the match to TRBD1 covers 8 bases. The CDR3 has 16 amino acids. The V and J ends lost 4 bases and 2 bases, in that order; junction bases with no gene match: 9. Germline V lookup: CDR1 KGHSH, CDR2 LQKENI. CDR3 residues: CASSRGTGKVQETQYF. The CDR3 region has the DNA TGTGCCAGCTCACGCGGGACAGGCAAGGTACAAGAGACCCAGTACTTC. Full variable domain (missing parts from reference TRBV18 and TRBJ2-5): NAGVMQNPRHLVRRRGQEARLRCSPMKGHSHVYWYRQLPEEGLKFMVYLQKENIIDESGMPKERFSAEFPKEGPSILRIQQVVRGDSAAYFCASSRGTGKVQETQYFGPGTRLLVL.

Here the CDR3 reads CASSVGGIMNTEAFF. CDR3 DNA sequence: TGTGCCAGCAGCGTAGGGGGGATCATGAACACTGAAGCTTTCTTT. The chain employs TRBV9 and TRBJ1-1, with D perhaps matching TRBD1 (5 bases). Germline loops: CDR1 SGDLS, CDR2 YYNGEE. Trimming stripped 0 bases from V and 0 bases from J, with 9 bases between. The CDR3 has 15 amino acids.

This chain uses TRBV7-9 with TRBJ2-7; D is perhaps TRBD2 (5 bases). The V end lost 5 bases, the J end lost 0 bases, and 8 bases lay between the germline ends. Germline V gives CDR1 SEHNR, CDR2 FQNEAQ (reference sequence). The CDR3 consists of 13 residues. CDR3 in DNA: TGTGCCAGCAGCCGCGCGGGCTCCTACGAGCAGTACTTC. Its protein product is CASSRAGSYEQYF. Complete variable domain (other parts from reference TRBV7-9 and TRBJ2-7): DTGVSQNPRHKITKRGQNVTFRCDPISEHNRLYWYRQTLGQGPEFLTYFQNEAQLEKSRLLSDRFSAERPKGSFSTLEIQRTEQGDSAMYLCASSRAGSYEQYFGPGTRLTVT.

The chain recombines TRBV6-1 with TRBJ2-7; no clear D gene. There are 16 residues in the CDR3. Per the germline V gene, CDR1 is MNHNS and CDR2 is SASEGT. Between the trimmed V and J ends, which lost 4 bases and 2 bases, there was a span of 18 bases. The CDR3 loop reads CASSVMGTQKAYEQYF. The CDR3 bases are TGTGCCAGCAGTGTTATGGGCACCCAAAAAGCCTACGAGCAGTACTTC.

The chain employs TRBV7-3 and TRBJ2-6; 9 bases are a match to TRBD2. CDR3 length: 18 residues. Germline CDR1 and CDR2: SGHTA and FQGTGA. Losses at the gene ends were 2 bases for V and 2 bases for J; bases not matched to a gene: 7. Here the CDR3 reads CASSLGIAGATGANVLTF. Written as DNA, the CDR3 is TGTGCCAGCAGCTTAGGGATAGCGGGAGCCACTGGGGCCAACGTCCTGACTTTC.

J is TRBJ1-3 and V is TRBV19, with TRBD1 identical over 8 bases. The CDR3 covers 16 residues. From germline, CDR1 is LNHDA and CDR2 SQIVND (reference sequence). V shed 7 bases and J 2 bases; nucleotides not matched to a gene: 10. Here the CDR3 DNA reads TGTGCCAGTACATCAGGGGGCGTTCAAACTGGAAACACCATATATTTT. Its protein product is CASTSGGVQTGNTIYF.

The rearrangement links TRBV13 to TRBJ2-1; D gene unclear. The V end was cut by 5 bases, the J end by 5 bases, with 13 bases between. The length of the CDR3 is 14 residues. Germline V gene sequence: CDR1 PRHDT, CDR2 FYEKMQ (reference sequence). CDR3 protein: CASSPLTSNNEQFF. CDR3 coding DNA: TGTGCCAGCAGCCCACTGACATCTAACAATGAGCAGTTCTTC.

The CDR3 loop is CASSLWDSNQPQHF. CDR3 coding DNA: TGTGCCAGCAGCTTGTGGGATAGCAATCAGCCCCAGCATTTT. The chain carries TRBV5-6 and TRBJ1-5; no definite D call. Trimming took off 1 base at V and 0 bases at J, with 5 bases between the two ends. Germline CDR1 SGHDT, CDR2 YYEEEE. The CDR3 spans 14 residues.

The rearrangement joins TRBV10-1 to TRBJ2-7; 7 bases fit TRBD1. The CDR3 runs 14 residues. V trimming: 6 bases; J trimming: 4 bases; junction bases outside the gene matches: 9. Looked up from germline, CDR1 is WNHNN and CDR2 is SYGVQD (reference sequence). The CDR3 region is CASSDWQGVYEQYF. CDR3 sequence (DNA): TGCGCCAGCAGCGACTGGCAGGGGGTGTACGAGCAGTACTTC.

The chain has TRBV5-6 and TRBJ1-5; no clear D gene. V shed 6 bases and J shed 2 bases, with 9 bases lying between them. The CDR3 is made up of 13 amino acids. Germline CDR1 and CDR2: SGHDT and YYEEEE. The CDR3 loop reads CASTRGGNQPQHF. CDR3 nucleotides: TGTGCCAGCACCCGCGGCGGCAATCAGCCCCAGCATTTT.

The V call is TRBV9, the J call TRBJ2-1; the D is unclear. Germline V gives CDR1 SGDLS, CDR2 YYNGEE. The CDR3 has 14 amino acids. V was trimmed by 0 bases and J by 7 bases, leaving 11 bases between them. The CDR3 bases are TGTGCCAGCAGCGTAGATCCCGCTGGGAATGAGCAGTTCTTC. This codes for CASSVDPAGNEQFF. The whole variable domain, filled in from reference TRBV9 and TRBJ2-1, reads DSGVTQTPKHLITATGQRVTLRCSPRSGDLSVYWYQQSLDQGLQFLIQYYNGEERAKGNILERFSAQQFPDLHSELNLSSLELGDSALYFCASSVDPAGNEQFFGPGTRLTVL.

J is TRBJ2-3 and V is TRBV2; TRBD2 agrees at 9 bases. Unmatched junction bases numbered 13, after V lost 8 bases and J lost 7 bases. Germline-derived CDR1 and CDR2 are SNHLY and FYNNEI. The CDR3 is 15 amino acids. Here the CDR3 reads CASEEAGGPRNTQYF. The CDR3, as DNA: TGTGCCAGCGAGGAGGCGGGAGGGCCGAGAAATACGCAGTATTTT. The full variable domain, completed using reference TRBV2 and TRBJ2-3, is EPEVTQTPSHQVTQMGQEVILRCVPISNHLYFYWYRQILGQKVEFLVSFYNNEISEKSEIFDDQFSVERPDGSNFTLKIRSTKLEDSAMYFCASEEAGGPRNTQYFGPGTRLTVL.

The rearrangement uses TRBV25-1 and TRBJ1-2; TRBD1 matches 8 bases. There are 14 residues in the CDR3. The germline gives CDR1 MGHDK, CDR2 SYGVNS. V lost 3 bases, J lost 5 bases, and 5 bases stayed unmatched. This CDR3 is CASSEGQERYGYTF. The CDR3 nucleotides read TGTGCCAGCAGTGAGGGACAGGAGAGATATGGCTACACCTTC.

The CDR3 bases are TGCGCCAGCAGCTTGGCAGAACTAGCGAACAATGAGCAGTTCTTC. This gives the protein CASSLAELANNEQFF. The chain is built from TRBV5-1 and TRBJ2-1, with 7 bases that match TRBD2. Germline V lookup: CDR1 SGHRS, CDR2 YFSETQ. The trim removed 0 bases at V and 5 bases at J, leaving 5 bases unmatched. The CDR3 consists of 15 residues.

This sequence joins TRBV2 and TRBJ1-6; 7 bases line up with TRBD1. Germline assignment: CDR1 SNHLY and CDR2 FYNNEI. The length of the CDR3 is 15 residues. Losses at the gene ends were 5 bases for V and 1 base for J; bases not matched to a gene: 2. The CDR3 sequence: CASSPGGSYNSPLHF. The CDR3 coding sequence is TGTGCCAGCAGTCCAGGGGGTTCCTATAATTCACCCCTCCACTTT.

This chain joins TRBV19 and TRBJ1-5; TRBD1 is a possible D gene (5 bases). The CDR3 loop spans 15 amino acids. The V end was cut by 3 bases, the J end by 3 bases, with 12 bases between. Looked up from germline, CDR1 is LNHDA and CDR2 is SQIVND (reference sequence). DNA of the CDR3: TGTGCCAGTAGTATCGGGACCGGGCACAATCAGCCCCAGCATTTT. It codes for CASSIGTGHNQPQHF. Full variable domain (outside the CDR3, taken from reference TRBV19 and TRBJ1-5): DGGITQSPKYLFRKEGQNVTLSCEQNLNHDAMYWYRQDPGQGLRLIYYSQIVNDFQKGDIAEGYSVSREKKESFPLTVTSAQKNPTAFYLCASSIGTGHNQPQHFGDGTRLSIL.

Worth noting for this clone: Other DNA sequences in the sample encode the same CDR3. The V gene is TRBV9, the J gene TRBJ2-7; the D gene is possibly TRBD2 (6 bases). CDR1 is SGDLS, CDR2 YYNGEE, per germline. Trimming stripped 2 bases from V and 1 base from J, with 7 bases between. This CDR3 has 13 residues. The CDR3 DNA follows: TGTGCCAGCAGCGTTAGCGGATCCTACGAGCAGTACTTC. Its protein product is CASSVSGSYEQYF. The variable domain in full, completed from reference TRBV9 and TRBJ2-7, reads DSGVTQTPKHLITATGQRVTLRCSPRSGDLSVYWYQQSLDQGLQFLIQYYNGEERAKGNILERFSAQQFPDLHSELNLSSLELGDSALYFCASSVSGSYEQYFGPGTRLTVT.

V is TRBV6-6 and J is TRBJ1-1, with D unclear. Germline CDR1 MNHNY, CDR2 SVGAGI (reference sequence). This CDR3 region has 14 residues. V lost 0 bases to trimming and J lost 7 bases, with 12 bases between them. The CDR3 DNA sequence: TGTGCCAGCAGTTACTCGAGTATGGTAGTTGAAGCTTTCTTT. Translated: CASSYSSMVVEAFF.